The rows below give T cell receptor beta chains drawn from one sample of a study of T cells after yellow fever vaccination. A single record per CDR3 protein comes from TCRdb applying MiXCR to the 5' RACE reads. The repertoire includes a few hundred thousand distinct CDR3 sequences, around 3.9% of them detected once, and 24% sits in the top ten. The material sequenced was PBMCs, taken 5 days after the yellow fever booster vaccination. Every receptor here comes from a young man who received the YFV17D yellow fever vaccine. Each CDR3 is given with its conserved first and last residue. The order of the fields is D gene, J gene, clone size, V gene, CDR3 protein, CDR3 DNA. D genes are given only for firm matches. Size values are once, few and many counts, or a class for expanded clones, and some rows have none.

. | TRBJ2-5 | . | TRBV13 | CASSRGVQTQETQYF | TGTGCCAGCAGCCGAGGGGTCCAAACTCAAGAGACCCAGTACTTC
TRBD1 | TRBJ1-2 | few | TRBV14 | CASSQDLGTGMGRGYTF | TGTGCCAGCAGCCAGGACCTCGGGACAGGGATGGGCCGTGGCTACACCTTC
TRBD2 | TRBJ2-5 | . | TRBV4-1 | CASSQASQGGGARKTQYF | TGCGCCAGCAGCCAAGCCAGTCAGGGCGGGGGGGCCAGGAAGACCCAGTACTTC
. | TRBJ1-6 | . | TRBV12-3/TRBV12-4 | CASRKDRDGHNSPLHF | TGTGCCAGCAGAAAGGACCGGGACGGGCATAATTCACCCCTCCACTTT
. | TRBJ2-1 | . | TRBV4-3 | CASSPLGGGDYNEQFF | TGCGCCAGCAGCCCCCTTGGGGGGGGCGACTACAATGAGCAGTTCTTC
TRBD2 | TRBJ2-1 | many | TRBV7-9 | CASRLALGQRTSGSYNEQFF | TGTGCCAGCAGGCTAGCGCTGGGGCAGAGGACTAGCGGCTCCTACAATGAGCAGTTCTTC
. | TRBJ2-3 | few | TRBV28 | CAGKAGTSTDTQYF | TGTGCCGGAAAGGCGGGGACTAGCACAGATACGCAGTATTTT
. | TRBJ1-6 | many | TRBV21-1 | CASSPRAFSDSPLHF | TGTGCCAGCAGCCCCCGGGCGTTTTCGGATTCACCCCTCCACTTT
. | TRBJ1-1 | . | TRBV28 | CASRPGQSRTEAFF | TGTGCCAGCAGACCAGGGCAGTCGAGGACTGAAGCTTTCTTT
. | TRBJ1-1 | few | TRBV9 | CASNRGSGETEAFF | TGTGCCAGCAACCGAGGGTCAGGGGAGACTGAAGCTTTCTTT
. | TRBJ1-2 | few | TRBV5-1 | CASSLDRENYGYTF | TGCGCCAGCAGCTTGGACAGGGAGAACTATGGCTACACCTTC
TRBD2 | TRBJ2-3 | many | TRBV12-3/TRBV12-4 | CASSSPSGAGVPDTQYF | TGTGCCAGCAGTTCGCCCTCCGGAGCGGGGGTACCAGATACGCAGTATTTT
. | TRBJ1-2 | . | TRBV2 | CASSVESNYGYTF | TGTGCCAGCAGTGTAGAGAGTAACTATGGCTACACCTTC
. | TRBJ2-3 | . | TRBV7-2 | CASSFDGGTQYF | TGTGCCAGCAGCTTTGATGGTGGTACGCAGTATTTT
. | TRBJ2-5 | few | TRBV7-2 | CASSSLWTQYF | TGTGCCAGCAGCTCCCTGTGGACCCAGTACTTC
. | TRBJ2-2 | many | TRBV6-2/TRBV6-3 | CASSYTPEELFF | TGTGCCAGCAGTTATACCCCGGAGGAGCTGTTTTTT
TRBD1 | TRBJ1-2 | few | TRBV5-4 | CASSFPDRDSYGYTF | TGTGCCAGCAGCTTCCCGGACAGGGATTCGTATGGCTACACCTTC
TRBD1 | TRBJ2-3 | many | TRBV7-9 | CASSSNIGTASTDTQYF | TGTGCCAGCAGCTCAAATATCGGGACAGCTAGCACAGATACGCAGTATTTT
. | TRBJ2-1 | . | TRBV6-5 | CASKGLWGSTIAEQFF | TGTGCCAGCAAAGGATTATGGGGTTCGACGATTGCTGAGCAGTTCTTC
. | TRBJ1-1 | . | TRBV6-5 | CASTRAPDTEAFF | TGTGCCAGCACCCGAGCTCCGGACACTGAAGCTTTCTTT
. | TRBJ2-2 | many | TRBV2 | CASSVRRGSPGELFF | TGTGCCAGCAGTGTCCGAAGGGGTAGCCCCGGGGAGCTGTTTTTT
. | TRBJ2-3 | . | TRBV18 | CASSPPTRQPYF | TGTGCCAGCTCACCACCGACCCGACAGCCGTATTTT
. | TRBJ2-2 | few | TRBV7-9 | CASSSRQNTGELFF | TGTGCCAGCAGCTCCAGACAAAACACCGGGGAGCTGTTTTTT
TRBD1 | TRBJ2-7 | few | TRBV20-1 | CSAPGQGIEQYF | TGCAGTGCCCCGGGACAGGGAATCGAGCAGTACTTC
TRBD1 | TRBJ2-4 | many | TRBV6-2/TRBV6-3 | CASSYTETGSDIQYF | TGTGCCAGCAGTTACACGGAGACAGGGTCGGACATTCAGTACTTC
TRBD2 | TRBJ2-1 | many | TRBV6-5 | CASSYTGGTYNEQFF | TGTGCCAGCAGTTACACGGGGGGTACCTACAATGAGCAGTTCTTC
TRBD2 | TRBJ2-5 | many | TRBV6-2/TRBV6-3 | CASSYEGGVETQYF | TGTGCCAGCAGTTACGAGGGAGGGGTAGAGACCCAGTACTTC
. | TRBJ1-2 | few | TRBV14 | CASSQAGNSYTF | TGTGCCAGCAGCCAAGCTGGGAATAGCTACACCTTC
. | TRBJ1-6 | . | TRBV12-3/TRBV12-4 | CASSAHGPWTPLHF | TGTGCCAGCAGTGCGCACGGTCCGTGGACACCCCTCCACTTT
. | TRBJ1-1 | many | TRBV14 | CASSHLIRDEFTEAFF | TGTGCCAGCAGCCACCTGATCCGGGACGAGTTTACTGAAGCTTTCTTT
. | TRBJ1-4 | many | TRBV9 | CASSPYYTDTGEKLFF | TGTGCCAGCAGCCCTTATTACACGGACACGGGTGAAAAACTGTTTTTT
. | TRBJ2-1 | . | TRBV18 | CASSPLGHEQFF | TGTGCCAGCTCACCCCTAGGGCACGAGCAGTTCTTC